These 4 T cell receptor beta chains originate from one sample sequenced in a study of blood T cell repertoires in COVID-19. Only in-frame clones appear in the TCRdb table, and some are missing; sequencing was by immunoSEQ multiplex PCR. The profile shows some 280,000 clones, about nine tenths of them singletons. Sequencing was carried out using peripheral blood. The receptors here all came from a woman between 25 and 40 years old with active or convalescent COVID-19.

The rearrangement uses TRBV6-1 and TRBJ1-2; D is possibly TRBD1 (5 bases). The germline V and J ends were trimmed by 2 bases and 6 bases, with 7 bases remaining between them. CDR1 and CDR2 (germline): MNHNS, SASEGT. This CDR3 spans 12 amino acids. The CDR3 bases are TGTGCCAGCAGTGAACAAGGGGATGGCTACACCTTC. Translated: CASSEQGDGYTF.

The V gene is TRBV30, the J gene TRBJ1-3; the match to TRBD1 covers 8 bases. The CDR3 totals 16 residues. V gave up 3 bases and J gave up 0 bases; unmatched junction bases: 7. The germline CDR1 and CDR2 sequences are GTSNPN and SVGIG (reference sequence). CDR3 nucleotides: TGTGCCTGGAGCGAGGACAGGGAGCTCTCTGGAAACACCATATATTTT. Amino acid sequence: CAWSEDRELSGNTIYF.

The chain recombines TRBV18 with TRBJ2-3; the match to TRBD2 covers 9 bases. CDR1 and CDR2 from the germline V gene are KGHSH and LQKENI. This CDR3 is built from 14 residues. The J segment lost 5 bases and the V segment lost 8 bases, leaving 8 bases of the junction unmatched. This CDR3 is CASRTSAGGDTQYF. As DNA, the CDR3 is TGTGCCAGCCGGACTAGCGCGGGGGGAGATACGCAGTATTTT.

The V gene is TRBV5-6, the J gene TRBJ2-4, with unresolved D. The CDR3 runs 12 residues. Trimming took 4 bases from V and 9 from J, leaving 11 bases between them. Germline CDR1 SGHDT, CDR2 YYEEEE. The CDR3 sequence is CASSPGSGIQYF. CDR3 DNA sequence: TGTGCCAGCAGCCCAGGTTCTGGCATTCAGTACTTC.